This T cell receptor (beta chain) was sequenced for a study of T cell changes during pregnancy in multiple sclerosis. Clones were sequenced by immunoSEQ multiplex PCR, and TCRdb holds only the in-frame ones, with some missing. This table has roughly 60,000 clones, roughly 90% appearing once. Comments on this clone: Compared with germline, one end of the junction differs, possibly owing to a read error.

The source of this sequence is a female donor with multiple sclerosis, enrolled in a pregnancy study. The sample here was peripheral blood, taken before pregnancy.

For the CDR3, the DNA is TGTGCTAGCAGGGCCCCCAGTCAGCCCCAGCATTTT. It encodes CASRAPSQPQHF. The genes are TRBV7-7 and TRBJ1-5, with D possibly matching TRBD1 (5 bases). CDR3 size: 12 residues. The V gene's germline CDR1 is SSHAT and CDR2 FNYEAQ (reference sequence).